This T cell receptor beta chain stems from a study of blood T cell repertoires in COVID-19. Study background: Samples of COVID-19 (acute and convalescent) were obtained from the United States, Italy and Spain. From T cells, B-cell-depleted T cells, or PBMCs came the material, which was cDNA or gDNA.

Per the authors' pipeline: From reference gene primer amplification, estimates of nucleated cell counts were derived. TCRdb keeps only in-frame clones here, not all; method: immunoSEQ multiplex PCR. Clone size and the V and J calls come from that table; the DNA yielded D and trimming. The table lists 150,000 or so clones, roughly nine tenths of them singletons. The TCR sequence derives from a man aged 60 to 75 with active or convalescent COVID-19. Sequencing input: peripheral blood.

In DNA, the CDR3 is TGTGCCAGCAGCTTGGGCAGCCGTAATTCACCCCTCCACTTT. This gives the protein CASSLGSRNSPLHF. The rearrangement uses TRBV7-9 and TRBJ1-6, with D uncertain. CDR3 length: 14 residues. V lost 3 bases and J 6 bases, leaving 9 bases between the germline ends. Per the germline V gene, CDR1 is SEHNR and CDR2 is FQNEAQ (reference sequence).